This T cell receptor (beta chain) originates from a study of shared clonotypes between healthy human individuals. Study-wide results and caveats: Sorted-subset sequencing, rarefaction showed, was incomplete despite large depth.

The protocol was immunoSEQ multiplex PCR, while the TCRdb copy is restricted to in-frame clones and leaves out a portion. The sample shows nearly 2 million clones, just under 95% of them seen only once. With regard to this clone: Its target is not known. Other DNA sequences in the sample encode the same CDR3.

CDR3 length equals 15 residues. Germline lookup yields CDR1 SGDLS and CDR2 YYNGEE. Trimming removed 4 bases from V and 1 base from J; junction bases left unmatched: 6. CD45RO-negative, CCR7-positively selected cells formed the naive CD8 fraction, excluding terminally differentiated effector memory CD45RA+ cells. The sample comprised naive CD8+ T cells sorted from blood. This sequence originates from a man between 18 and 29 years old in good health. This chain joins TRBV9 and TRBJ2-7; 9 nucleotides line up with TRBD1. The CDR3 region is CASSLGQGRSYEQYF. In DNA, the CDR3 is TGTGCCAGCAGCCTCGGACAGGGGCGGTCCTACGAGCAGTACTTC.